Listed below are T cell receptor beta chains from one sample, sequenced in a study of CD8 T cells in ankylosing spondylitis. MiXCR, applied by TCRdb to the 5' RACE reads, yields one record per CDR3 protein. The sample contains 350,000 or so distinct CDR3 sequences, under 14% of which appear only once. What was sequenced was blood, either unsorted or a sorted T cell fraction (not recorded which). All receptors derive from a female donor with ankylosing spondylitis or in good health (not recorded which). The conserved cysteine and the conserved F or W are not part of the CDR3 here. A D gene is named only where the DNA matches it firmly.

>TRBV20-1|TRBD1
SALWTGRVYGYT
>TRBV5-1|TRBD2
ASSSRTSGSNEQF
>TRBV7-3|TRBD2
ASSLGTNIKEQF
>TRBV28|NA
ASMWGDQPQH
>TRBV6-1|TRBD1
ASSGTGLDQPQH
>TRBV24-1|TRBD2
ATTPFSGRNNEQF
>TRBV5-1|NA
ASKEGSSGDTQY
>TRBV5-1|NA
ASSSGQGNTGELF
>TRBV20-1|NA
SARDSQGSTEAF
>TRBV25-1|NA
ASSEPGPNEQY
>TRBV6-1|TRBD2
ASSLGGGRPTYNEQF
>TRBV29-1|TRBD2
SAGLRLAGIQETQY
>TRBV11-3|TRBD2
ASSWGSGDYNEQF
>TRBV20-1|TRBD2
SARAGGPKNEQF
>TRBV7-9|TRBD2
ASSLALAANTGELF
>TRBV12-3/TRBV12-4|NA
ASSLVAGGSRKF
>TRBV7-2|TRBD2
ASSLASGGSPYEQY
>TRBV7-9|TRBD1
ASSTTGAANYGYT
>TRBV6-2/TRBV6-3|NA
ASSDPVVRDTQY
>TRBV7-2|TRBD1
ASSLVQGGVPQH
>TRBV15|NA
ATSRGTVSTDTQY
>TRBV27|NA
ASSFGRGTDTQY
>TRBV20-1|NA
SARREGGGFWKQY
>TRBV29-1|NA
SGWWTGNYGYT
>TRBV28|NA
ATIPRGFYNEQF
>TRBV29-1|NA
SVQGHNQPQH
>TRBV6-1|TRBD1
ASSEAEDRANEQF
>TRBV12-3/TRBV12-4|NA
ASSSQVGAQPQH
>TRBV5-6|TRBD2
ASSLEASGFPYEQY
>TRBV5-1|NA
ASSPPGANEQY
>TRBV7-2|NA
ASSFGTLKEKLF
>TRBV29-1|TRBD1
SVYRGRITEAF
>TRBV28|NA
ASSLPLSGANVLT
>TRBV29-1|NA
SVTENSNQPQH
>TRBV15|TRBD2
ATSRDLASGSTDTQY